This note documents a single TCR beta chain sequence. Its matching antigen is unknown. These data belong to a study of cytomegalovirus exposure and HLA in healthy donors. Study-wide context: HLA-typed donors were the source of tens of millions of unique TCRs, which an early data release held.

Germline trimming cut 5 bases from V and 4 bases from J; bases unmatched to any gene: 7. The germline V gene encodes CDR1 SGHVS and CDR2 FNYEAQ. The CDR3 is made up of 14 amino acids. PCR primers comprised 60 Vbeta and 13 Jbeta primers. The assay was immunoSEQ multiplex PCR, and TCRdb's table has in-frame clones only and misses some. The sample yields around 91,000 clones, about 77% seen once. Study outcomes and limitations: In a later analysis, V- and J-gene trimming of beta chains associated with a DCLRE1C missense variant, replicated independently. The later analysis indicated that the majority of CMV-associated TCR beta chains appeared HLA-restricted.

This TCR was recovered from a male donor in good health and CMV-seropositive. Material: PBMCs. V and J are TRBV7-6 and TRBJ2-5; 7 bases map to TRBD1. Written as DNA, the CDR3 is TGTGCCAGCAGCCAACAGGGGTGGCCAGAGACCCAGTACTTC. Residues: CASSQQGWPETQYF.